The text below deals with one TCR beta chain. Its antigen remains unknown. The data are from a study of cytomegalovirus exposure and HLA in healthy donors. Study-level results: Altogether, some 160 TCR beta chains were recorded as cytomegalovirus-associated.

V lost 4 bases and J lost 1; bases outside the gene matches: 9. Germline CDR1 SQVTM, CDR2 ANQGSEA. CDR3 length equals 17 residues. Amplification used 60 Vbeta primers and 13 Jbeta primers. Profiled with immunoSEQ multiplex PCR; TCRdb holds only in-frame clones, not every one. The sample has about 190,000 clones, about 88% seen once. This TCR was sampled from a woman aged 25 to 39 in good health and CMV-seronegative. Input material: PBMCs. This rearrangement joins TRBV29-1 to TRBJ2-3, with 12 bases lining up with TRBD2. CDR3 sequence (DNA): TGCAGCGTTGTCCCTAGCGGGAGGGATTTGGGCACAGATACGCAGTATTTT. The encoded protein is CSVVPSGRDLGTDTQYF.